This T cell receptor (beta chain) was profiled in a study of blood T cells in healthy people across ages. Study-wide points: Long-lived donors had more naive CD4+ cells and higher diversity than aged donors. Naive T cell percentage showed a strong correlation with TCR beta diversity.

A sample-barcoded 5' primer and a J-beta primer mix were used in a second PCR of about 6 to 12 cycles. TCRdb redid the calling of the 5' RACE reads with MiXCR, one entry per CDR3 protein. The sample contains 660,000 or so distinct CDR3 sequences, roughly three fifths of which appear only once. About this clonotype itself: Its antigen is unidentified.

CDR1 is MGHRA, CDR2 YSYEKL, per germline. The CDR3 is 15 amino acids. With 1 base removed from V and 3 bases from J, the gap between germline ends came to 12 bases. The TCR comes from a man aged 60-69 years in good health. The V and J genes are TRBV4-1 and TRBJ2-5, with D hard to call. The sequencing input was blood. CDR3 residues: CASSQVGGGKETQYF. CDR3 DNA sequence: TGCGCCAGCAGCCAAGTCGGTGGTGGGAAAGAGACCCAGTACTTC.